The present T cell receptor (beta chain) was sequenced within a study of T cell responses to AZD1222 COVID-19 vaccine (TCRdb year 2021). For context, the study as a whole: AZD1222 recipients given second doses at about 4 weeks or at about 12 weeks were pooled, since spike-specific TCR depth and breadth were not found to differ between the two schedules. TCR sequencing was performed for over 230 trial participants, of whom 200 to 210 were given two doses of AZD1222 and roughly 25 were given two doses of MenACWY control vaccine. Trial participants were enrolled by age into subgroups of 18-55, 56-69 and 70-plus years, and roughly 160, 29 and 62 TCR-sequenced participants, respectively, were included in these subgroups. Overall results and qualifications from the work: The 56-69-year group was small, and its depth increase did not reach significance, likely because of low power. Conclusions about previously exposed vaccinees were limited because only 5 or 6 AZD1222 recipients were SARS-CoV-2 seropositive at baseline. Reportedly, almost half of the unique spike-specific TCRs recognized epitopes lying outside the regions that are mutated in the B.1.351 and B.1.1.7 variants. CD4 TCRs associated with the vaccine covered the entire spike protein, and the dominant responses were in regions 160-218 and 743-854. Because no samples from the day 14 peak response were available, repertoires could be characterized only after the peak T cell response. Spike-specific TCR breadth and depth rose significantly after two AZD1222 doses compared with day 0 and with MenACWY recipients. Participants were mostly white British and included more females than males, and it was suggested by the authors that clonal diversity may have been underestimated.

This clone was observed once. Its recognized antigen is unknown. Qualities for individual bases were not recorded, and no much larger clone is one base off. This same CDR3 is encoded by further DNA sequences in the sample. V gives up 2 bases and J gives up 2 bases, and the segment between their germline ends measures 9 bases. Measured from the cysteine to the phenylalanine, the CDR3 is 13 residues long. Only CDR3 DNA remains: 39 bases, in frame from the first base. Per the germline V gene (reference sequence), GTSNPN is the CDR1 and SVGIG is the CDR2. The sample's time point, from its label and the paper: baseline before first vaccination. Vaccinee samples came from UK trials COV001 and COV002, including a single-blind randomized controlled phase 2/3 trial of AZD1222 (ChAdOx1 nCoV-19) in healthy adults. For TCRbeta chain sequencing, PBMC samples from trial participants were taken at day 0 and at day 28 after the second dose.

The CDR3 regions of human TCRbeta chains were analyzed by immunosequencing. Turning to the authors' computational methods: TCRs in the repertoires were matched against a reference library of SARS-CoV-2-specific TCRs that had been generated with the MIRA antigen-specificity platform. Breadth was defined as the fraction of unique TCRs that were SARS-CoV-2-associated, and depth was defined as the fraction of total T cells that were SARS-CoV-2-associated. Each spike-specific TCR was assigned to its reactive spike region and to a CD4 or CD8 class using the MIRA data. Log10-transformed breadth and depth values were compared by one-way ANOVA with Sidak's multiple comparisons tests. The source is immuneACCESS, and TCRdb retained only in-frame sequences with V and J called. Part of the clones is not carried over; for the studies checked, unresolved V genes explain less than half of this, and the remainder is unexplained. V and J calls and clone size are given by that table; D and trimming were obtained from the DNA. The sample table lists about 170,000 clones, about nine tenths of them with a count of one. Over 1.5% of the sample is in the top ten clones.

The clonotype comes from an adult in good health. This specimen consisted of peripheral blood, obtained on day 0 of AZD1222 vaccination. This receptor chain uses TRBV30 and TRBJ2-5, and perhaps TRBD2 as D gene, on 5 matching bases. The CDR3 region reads CAWSRGLQETQYF. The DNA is TGTGCCTGGAGTCGAGGGCTACAAGAGACCCAGTACTTC.